This TCR beta chain was sequenced during a study of regulatory T cells in long-lasting Graves disease. Broader study findings: Persistent cases of Graves' showed reduced TCR diversity relative to newly diagnosed patients.

As for time point: newly diagnosed GD, antithyroid drugs for less than 3 months. With RNA extracted from PBMCs as input, the TCR library was made. This clonotype has a count of ten or more. Antigen unknown. V was cut by 6 bases and J by 3 bases, with 18 bases left in between. The CDR3 covers 16 residues. Germline CDR1 and CDR2: SGHTA and FQGTGA. iRepertoire HTBI primers and Arm-PCR of CDR3 regions built TCR beta libraries. MiXCR, run by TCRdb on the multiplex PCR reads, gives a single entry per CDR3 protein. The sample carries 550,000 to 700,000 distinct CDR3 sequences, about 15% recorded once. These data also featured in a second study, about T cells in Graves' hyperthyroidism and ophthalmopathy. Per that paper: Diagnostic decisions used clinical symptoms, serum thyroxine and TRAb, thyroid ultrasound and orbital computed tomography. The HTBI primer set was used in a first-round RT-PCR of the TCR CDR3.

This sequence originates from a young man with Graves disease. This chain joins TRBV7-3 and TRBJ2-1; D may be TRBD1 (6 bases). The sample in question was peripheral blood mononuclear cells (PBMCs), obtained at new diagnosis, from a patient treated with antithyroid drugs. The CDR3 is CASSWGTHLNYNEQFF. In DNA, the CDR3 is TGTGCCAGCAGTTGGGGGACACATCTTAACTACAATGAGCAGTTCTTC.